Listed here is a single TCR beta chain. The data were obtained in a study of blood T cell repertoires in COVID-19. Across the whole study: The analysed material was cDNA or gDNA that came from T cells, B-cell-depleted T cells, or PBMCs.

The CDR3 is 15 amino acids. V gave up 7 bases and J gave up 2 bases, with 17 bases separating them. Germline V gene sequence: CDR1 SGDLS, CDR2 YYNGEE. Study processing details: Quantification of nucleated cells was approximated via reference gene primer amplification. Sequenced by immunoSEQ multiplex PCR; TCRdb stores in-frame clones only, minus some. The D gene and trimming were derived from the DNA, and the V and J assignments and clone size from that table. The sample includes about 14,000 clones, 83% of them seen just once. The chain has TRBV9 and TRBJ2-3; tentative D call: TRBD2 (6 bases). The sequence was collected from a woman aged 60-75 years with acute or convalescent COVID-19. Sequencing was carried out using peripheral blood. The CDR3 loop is CASSPRGMDTDTQYF. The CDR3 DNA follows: TGTGCCAGCTCCCCTCGGGGGATGGACACAGATACGCAGTATTTT.